This TCR beta chain was captured by sequencing in a study of blood T cell repertoires in COVID-19. This CDR3 has 11 residues. In germline, CDR1 is MNHEY, CDR2 SVGAGI. Trimming took 6 bases from V and 3 from J, leaving 5 bases between them. Measured with immunoSEQ multiplex PCR; TCRdb has only the in-frame clones, and not every one. Among hundreds of thousands of clones listed, over 75% were seen once. Material for sequencing was peripheral blood. The receptor comes from a woman aged 30 to 39 with acute or convalescent COVID-19. The chain uses TRBV6-5 and TRBJ1-1; D ambiguous. CDR3 amino acids: CASSRYTEAFF. CDR3 bases: TGTGCCAGCAGCAGGTACACTGAAGCTTTCTTT.